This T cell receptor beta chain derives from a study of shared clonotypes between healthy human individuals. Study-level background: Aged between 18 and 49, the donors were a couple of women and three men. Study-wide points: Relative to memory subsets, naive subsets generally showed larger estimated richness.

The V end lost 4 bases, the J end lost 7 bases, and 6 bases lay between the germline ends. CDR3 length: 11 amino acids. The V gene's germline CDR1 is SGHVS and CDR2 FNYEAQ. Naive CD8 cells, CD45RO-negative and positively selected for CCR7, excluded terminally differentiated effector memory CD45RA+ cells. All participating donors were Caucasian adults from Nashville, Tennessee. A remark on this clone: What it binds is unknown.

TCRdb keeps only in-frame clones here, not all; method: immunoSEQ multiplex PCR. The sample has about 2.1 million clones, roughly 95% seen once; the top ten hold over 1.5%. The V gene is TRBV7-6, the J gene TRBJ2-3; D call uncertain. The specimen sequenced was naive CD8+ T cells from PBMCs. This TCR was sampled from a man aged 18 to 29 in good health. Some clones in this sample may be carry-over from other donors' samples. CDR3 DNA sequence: TGTGCCAGCAGCTCCTCAAATACGCAGTATTTT. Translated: CASSSSNTQYF.